The sequence of this TCR beta chain was determined in a study of T cells in Graves' hyperthyroidism and ophthalmopathy. Overall study findings and caveats: Blood also showed most of the thyroid clonotypes that were expanded above 0.001.

This clonotype was recorded at least ten times. Its target is not known. The source material, RNA transcripts, was used to amplify TCR beta CDR3 regions. The HTBI primer set served for first-round RT-PCR of the TCR CDR3. Via MiXCR, TCRdb re-called the multiplex PCR reads, giving one row per CDR3 protein. This table holds almost 600,000 distinct CDR3 sequences, roughly 14% found once. The CDR3 has 15 residues. V gave up 6 bases and J gave up 1 base; unmatched junction bases: 6. Germline-derived CDR1 and CDR2 are SEHNR and FQNEAQ (reference sequence). Exclusion of patients followed from uncontrolled infection, other autoimmune disease, pregnancy or lactation. The sample, blood from the first hyperthyroidism diagnosis, precedes any ophthalmopathy symptoms. PBMCs were sourced from less than 13 ml fresh peripheral blood.

The chain carries TRBV7-9 and TRBJ1-1; the match to TRBD1 covers 9 bases. Material: blood. The origin of this receptor is a woman aged 25 to 39 with Graves' hyperthyroidism that later progressed to Graves' ophthalmopathy. Here the CDR3 reads CASRPTGQGNTEAFF. CDR3 in DNA: TGTGCCAGCAGACCGACGGGACAGGGGAACACTGAAGCTTTCTTT.